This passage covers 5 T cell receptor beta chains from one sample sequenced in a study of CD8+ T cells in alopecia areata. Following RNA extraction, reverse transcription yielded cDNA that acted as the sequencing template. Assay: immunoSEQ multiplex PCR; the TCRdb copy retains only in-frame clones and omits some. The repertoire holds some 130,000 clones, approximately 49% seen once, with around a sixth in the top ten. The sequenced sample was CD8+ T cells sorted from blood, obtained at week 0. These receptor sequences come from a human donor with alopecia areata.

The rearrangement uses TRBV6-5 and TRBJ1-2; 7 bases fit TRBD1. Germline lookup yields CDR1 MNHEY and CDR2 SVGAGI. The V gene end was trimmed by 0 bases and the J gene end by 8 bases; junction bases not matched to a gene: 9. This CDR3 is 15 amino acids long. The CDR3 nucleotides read TGTGCCAGCAGTTACTCTTTTATAGGACAGGAAGGCTACACCTTC. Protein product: CASSYSFIGQEGYTF.

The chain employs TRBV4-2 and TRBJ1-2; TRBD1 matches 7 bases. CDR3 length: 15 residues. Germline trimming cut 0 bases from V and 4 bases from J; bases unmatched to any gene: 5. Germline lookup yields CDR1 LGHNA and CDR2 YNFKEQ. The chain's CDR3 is CASSQDTGDFYGYTF. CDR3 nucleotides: TGTGCCAGCAGCCAAGATACAGGGGACTTCTATGGCTACACCTTC.

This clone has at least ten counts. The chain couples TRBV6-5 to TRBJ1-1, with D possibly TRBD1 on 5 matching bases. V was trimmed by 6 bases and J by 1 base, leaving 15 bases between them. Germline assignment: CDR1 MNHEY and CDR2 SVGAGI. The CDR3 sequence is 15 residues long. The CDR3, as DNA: TGTGCCAGCAGCCCTCTCGAGGGGCAGAACACTGAAGCTTTCTTT. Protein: CASSPLEGQNTEAFF.

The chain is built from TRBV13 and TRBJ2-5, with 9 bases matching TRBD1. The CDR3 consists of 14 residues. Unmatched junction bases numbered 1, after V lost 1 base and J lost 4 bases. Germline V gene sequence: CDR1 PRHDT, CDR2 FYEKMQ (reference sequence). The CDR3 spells CASSLAGQGETQYF. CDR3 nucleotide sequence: TGTGCCAGCAGCTTAGCGGGACAGGGAGAGACCCAGTACTTC.

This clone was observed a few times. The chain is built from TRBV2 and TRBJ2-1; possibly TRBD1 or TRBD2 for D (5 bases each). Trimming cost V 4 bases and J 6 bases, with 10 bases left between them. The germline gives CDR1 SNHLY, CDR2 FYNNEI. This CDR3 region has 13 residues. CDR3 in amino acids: CASSGGPVNEQFF. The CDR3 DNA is TGTGCCAGCAGTGGGGGACCCGTCAATGAGCAGTTCTTC.